One sample yielded the 23 T cell receptor beta chains listed below, sequenced in a study of T-cell memory formation after mild COVID-19 (dated by TCRdb to about 2021). Libraries were constructed by 5' RACE. Sequencer: Illumina NovaSeq 6000. Through fastp at Q25 and MiXCR, TCRdb rebuilt clones from the public reads, retaining in-frame beta chains. Entries that share a CDR3 protein sequence are merged under the most common genes and DNA. Across this sample there are a few hundred thousand distinct CDR3 sequences, with roughly a fifth seen only once. More than 20% of the sample goes to the ten largest clones. Sequencing was carried out using PBMCs or a T cell subset sorted from them (not recorded which). These receptors originate from a man between 18 and 29 years old who had mild COVID-19 (a few samples of this study predate the infection). The sample titles of this study are shuffled in the database, so cell type and time point are left out; the donor was told from shared clones.

This clonotype was counted only a few times. The J gene is TRBJ1-6, the V gene TRBV9; D is undetermined. This CDR3 is built from 16 residues. V lost 4 bases to trimming and J lost 7 bases, with 18 bases between them. Germline CDR1 is SGDLS and CDR2 is YYNGEE. The CDR3 DNA reads as TGTGCCAGCAGCCCCCGGTTGGAGGGTTGGAATTCACCCCTCCACTTT. It specifies CASSPRLEGWNSPLHF.

This clonotype was detected a few times. The chain links TRBV20-1 to TRBJ2-7, with 7 nucleotides matching TRBD2. In germline, CDR1 is DFQATT, CDR2 SNEGSKA (reference sequence). The CDR3 is 13 amino acids. Trimming removed 3 bases from V and 0 bases from J; junction bases left unmatched: 2. DNA for the CDR3: TGCAGTGCTAGCCGACTAGCCTCCTACGAGCAGTACGTC. The encoded protein is CSASRLASYEQYV.

The chain combines TRBV20-1 with TRBJ2-3; D is possibly TRBD1 or TRBD2 (5 bases each). Per germline, CDR1 DFQATT and CDR2 SNEGSKA (reference sequence). This CDR3 has 15 amino acids. V dropped 2 bases and J dropped 2 bases, with 14 bases sitting between them. The CDR3 spells CSARRGSTPTDTQYF. The CDR3 DNA reads as TGCAGTGCTAGACGGGGCTCAACCCCCACAGATACGCAGTATTTT.

This clonotype was detected only a few times. The chain couples TRBV9 to TRBJ1-1; no clear D gene. The V and J ends lost 0 bases and 0 bases respectively, with 3 bases between them. Germline V lookup: CDR1 SGDLS, CDR2 YYNGEE. This CDR3 is built from 13 residues. This chain's CDR3 is CASSVEMNTEAFF. The CDR3 coding sequence is TGTGCCAGCAGCGTAGAGATGAACACTGAAGCTTTCTTT.

The V and J genes are TRBV20-1 and TRBJ2-1; D may correspond to TRBD1 or TRBD2 (5 bases each). V lost 3 bases, J lost 8 bases, and 17 bases lay in between. The germline gives CDR1 DFQATT, CDR2 SNEGSKA (reference sequence). The CDR3 contains 14 residues. The CDR3 region is CSASTRGLVDEQFF. CDR3 DNA sequence: TGCAGTGCTAGTACGAGGGGCCTTGTTGATGAGCAGTTCTTC.

This clonotype occurred a few times. This sequence joins TRBV7-3 and TRBJ1-2; 8 bases line up with TRBD1. The CDR3 is 15 residues long. In germline, CDR1 is SGHTA, CDR2 FQGTGA. J lost 7 bases, V lost 1 base, and 8 bases had no gene match. The CDR3 DNA is TGTGCCAGCAGCTTAATCCCCGGACAGGGTGGTGGCTACACCTTC. Amino acids: CASSLIPGQGGGYTF.

This clonotype was found a few times. The chain employs TRBV12-3 or TRBV12-4 and TRBJ2-5; unclear D gene. This CDR3 is 12 amino acids long. The V end was cut by 4 bases, the J end by 5 bases, with 8 bases between. CDR3 bases: TGTGCCAGCAGTTCCACCTTTGAGACCCAGTACTTC. This sequence encodes CASSSTFETQYF.

Only a few counts were recorded for this clonotype. The V call is TRBV18, the J call TRBJ1-2; 7 nucleotides agree with TRBD1. The V segment lost 3 bases and the J segment 2 bases; nucleotides outside the gene matches: 6. The CDR3 has 15 residues. The germline V gene encodes CDR1 KGHSH and CDR2 LQKENI. Here the CDR3 DNA reads TGTGCCAGCTCACCGCCGGGACAGCCCAACTATGGCTACACCTTC. It encodes CASSPPGQPNYGYTF.

J is TRBJ2-2 and V is TRBV4-2; D is unclear. Looked up from germline, CDR1 is LGHNA and CDR2 is YNFKEQ. This CDR3 comprises 14 residues. V lost 0 bases and J lost 2, with 4 bases in between. The CDR3 loop is CASSQDANTGELFF. The CDR3 nucleotides read TGTGCCAGCAGCCAAGATGCCAACACCGGGGAGCTGTTTTTT.

This clonotype was observed a few times. V is TRBV5-4 and J is TRBJ2-7; TRBD2 agrees at 7 bases. V was pared by 6 bases and J by 2 bases, with 8 bases of the junction left unmatched. Germline lookup yields CDR1 SGHNT and CDR2 YYREEE (reference sequence). The CDR3 loop spans 14 amino acids. The CDR3 DNA reads TGTGCCAGCACCCGCCGGGGGGAGGCCTACGAGCAGTACTTC. This translates into CASTRRGEAYEQYF.

This clonotype was observed many times. The chain is built from TRBV6-5 and TRBJ2-1; TRBD2 agrees at 10 bases. Germline lookup yields CDR1 MNHEY and CDR2 SVGAGI. V lost 4 bases and J lost 7; bases outside the gene matches: 10. The CDR3 runs to 16 residues. CDR3 nucleotide sequence: TGTGCCAGCAGTTCCCACCTAGCGGGGGTCGGGAATGAGCAGTTCTTC. Translation: CASSSHLAGVGNEQFF.

This clonotype was seen ten or more times. The chain has TRBV6-2 or TRBV6-3 and TRBJ1-5, with D perhaps matching TRBD1 (5 bases). Germline V gene sequence: CDR1 MNHEY, CDR2 SVGEGT. V was pared by 0 bases and J by 5 bases, with 5 bases between. CDR3 size: 13 residues. The chain's CDR3 is CASSYSGDQPQHF. CDR3 nucleotide sequence: TGTGCCAGCAGTTACTCGGGGGATCAGCCCCAGCATTTT.

The genes are TRBV20-1 and TRBJ2-1, with TRBD2 matching 7 bases. The V gene end was trimmed by 6 bases and the J gene end by 2 bases; junction bases not matched to a gene: 4. From germline, CDR1 is DFQATT and CDR2 SNEGSKA (reference sequence). There are 13 residues in the CDR3. In DNA form, the CDR3 reads TGCAGTGCAACACTAGCGACCTACAATGAGCAGTTCTTC. Its translation: CSATLATYNEQFF.

The chain employs TRBV27 and TRBJ2-2; 7 positions match TRBD1. The length of the CDR3 is 12 residues. Trimming cost V 4 bases and J 11 bases; bases outside gene matches: 4. The germline V gene has CDR1 MNHEY and CDR2 SMNVEV (reference sequence). The CDR3 reads CASSSTGIELFF. The CDR3 nucleotides are TGTGCCAGCAGTTCGACAGGGATCGAGCTGTTTTTT.

This clonotype appeared a few times. The chain combines TRBV5-6 with TRBJ1-5; no clear D. The CDR3 spans 19 residues. The germline gives CDR1 SGHDT, CDR2 YYEEEE. V lost 2 bases and J lost 6, with 27 bases in between. CDR3 residues: CASSFRRAAGQISSQPQHF. In DNA form, the CDR3 reads TGTGCCAGCAGCTTCCGGCGTGCGGCAGGCCAAATATCCAGTCAGCCCCAGCATTTT.

This chain joins TRBV10-2 and TRBJ1-2, with 10 bases matching TRBD1. Germline V gives CDR1 WSHSY, CDR2 SAAADI. This CDR3 is built from 16 residues. The V segment lost 6 bases and the J segment 6 bases; nucleotides outside the gene matches: 13. The CDR3 DNA reads TGCGCCAGCAGAAGCAGGGACAGGGGAGTAGAGGATGGCTACACCTTC. Translated: CASRSRDRGVEDGYTF.

CDR3 amino acids: CASSLGRGEQFF. The CDR3 coding sequence is TGCGCCAGCAGCTTGGGGCGAGGGGAGCAGTTCTTC. V is TRBV5-1 and J is TRBJ2-1, with D maybe TRBD2 (5 bases). The CDR3 loop spans 12 amino acids. Trimming took 0 bases from V and 10 from J, leaving 8 bases between them. Germline CDR1 and CDR2: SGHRS and YFSETQ.

This chain uses TRBV6-1 with TRBJ1-5, with a weak D call TRBD1 (6 bases). This CDR3 region has 14 residues. Trimming took 1 base from V and 7 from J, leaving 11 bases between them. Per the germline V gene, CDR1 is MNHNS and CDR2 is SASEGT. This chain's CDR3 is CASSEGGGGQPQHF. Written as DNA, the CDR3 is TGTGCCAGCAGTGAAGGAGGGGGGGGCCAGCCCCAGCATTTT.

This sequence joins TRBV6-5 and TRBJ1-5, with D tentatively TRBD1 (6 bases). The germline V gene encodes CDR1 MNHEY and CDR2 SVGAGI. Trimming shortened V by 7 bases and J by 7 bases, and 11 bases separated the two germline ends. The CDR3 runs to 12 residues. The CDR3 DNA is TGTGCCAGCACTACAGGGAGCCAGCCCCAGCATTTT. Protein: CASTTGSQPQHF.

V usage is TRBV2 and J usage is TRBJ2-5; 8 bases agree with TRBD1. Trimming removed 2 bases from V and 5 bases from J; junction bases left unmatched: 4. The germline V gene encodes CDR1 SNHLY and CDR2 FYNNEI. The CDR3 length is 14 residues. The CDR3 coding sequence is TGTGCCAGCAGTGAACAGGGGGCCACGGAGACCCAGTACTTC. Its translation: CASSEQGATETQYF.

J is TRBJ1-2 and V is TRBV28; 7 bases are shared with TRBD1. Germline CDR1 MDHEN, CDR2 SYDVKM. This CDR3 spans 15 amino acids. J lost 1 base, V lost 6 bases, and 8 bases had no gene match. CDR3 protein: CASRLTGVYNYGYTF. CDR3 sequence (DNA): TGTGCCAGCAGGCTAACAGGGGTGTATAACTATGGCTACACCTTC.

This chain joins TRBV6-4 and TRBJ1-1, with a possible D match to TRBD1 (5 bases). The CDR3 runs to 16 residues. Trimming shortened V by 11 bases and J by 7 bases, and 29 bases separated the two germline ends. Germline assignment: CDR1 MRHNA and CDR2 SNTAGT. DNA of the CDR3: TGTGCCCCCCCAGGACAATCGGGGGGAAGTTGTCGTGAAGCTTTCTTT. Residues: CAPPGQSGGSCREAFF.

This clonotype has a count of ten or more. The rearrangement links TRBV10-3 to TRBJ1-3, with D unclear. The germline V and J ends were trimmed by 2 bases and 1 base, with 9 bases remaining between them. This CDR3 has 15 amino acids. CDR1 and CDR2 from the germline V gene are ENHRY and SYGVKD. This CDR3 is CAISEAPFSGNTIYF. CDR3 bases: TGTGCCATCAGTGAGGCCCCTTTTTCTGGAAACACCATATATTTT.